This record covers a single T cell receptor (beta chain). The data are from a study of T-cell reconstitution after alpha-beta-depleted transplantation in children. The CDR3 extends over 15 amino acids. Germline lookup yields CDR1 SGHDT and CDR2 YYEEEE. V was pared by 6 bases and J by 1 base, with 16 bases between. Library preparation (for TCRbeta) was performed with unique molecular identifiers. MiXCR, run by TCRdb on the PCR reads, gives a single entry per CDR3 protein. The table records some 600,000 distinct CDR3 sequences, around 16% of them present only once. This receptor was obtained from a human donor who donated a stem cell graft to a child with acute myeloid leukemia. Sequences were derived from PBMCs from the stem cell graft donor, sampled from the stem cell graft. This sequence joins TRBV5-6 and TRBJ2-5, with D unclear. CDR3: CASKVGSAFQETQYF. The CDR3 DNA sequence: TGTGCCAGCAAAGTGGGTTCTGCTTTCCAAGAGACCCAGTACTTC.